Following are 29 T cell receptor beta chains from one sample sequenced in a study of CD8+ T cells in alopecia areata. Investigators isolated RNA and reverse transcribed it into cDNA to act as the sequencing template. Data came from immunoSEQ multiplex PCR; TCRdb stores just in-frame clones and leaves some out. The sample shows approximately 280,000 clones, roughly 60% of them seen only once. The treatment: oral pan-JAK inhibitor, 5-10 mg twice daily. Specimen: CD4+ T cells sorted from blood, collected at week 24, from a patient treated with tofacitinib. Every receptor here comes from a human donor with alopecia areata.

V gene TRBV29-1 combines with J gene TRBJ2-5, with D unclear. The length of the CDR3 is 15 residues. The germline V and J ends were trimmed by 4 bases and 0 bases, with 15 bases remaining between them. Germline CDR1 reads SQVTM; CDR2 reads ANQGSEA. The CDR3 coding sequence is TGCAGCGTTGTGCCTTTAGCTGGGGACCAAGAGACCCAGTACTTC. This translates into CSVVPLAGDQETQYF.

The J gene is TRBJ1-2, the V gene TRBV9, with D perhaps matching TRBD1 (5 bases). Germline V gene lookup returns CDR1 SGDLS and CDR2 YYNGEE. Trimming removed 4 bases from V and 4 bases from J, with 11 bases in between. The CDR3 is made up of 13 amino acids. The CDR3 DNA reads as TGTGCCAGCAGCCCCTCGCAGGGCTATGGCTACACCTTC. Amino acids: CASSPSQGYGYTF. The full variable domain, completed using reference TRBV9 and TRBJ1-2, is DSGVTQTPKHLITATGQRVTLRCSPRSGDLSVYWYQQSLDQGLQFLIQYYNGEERAKGNILERFSAQQFPDLHSELNLSSLELGDSALYFCASSPSQGYGYTFGSGTRLTVV.

The chain links TRBV5-4 to TRBJ2-2, with 7 bases matching TRBD2. V was clipped by 0 bases and J by 4 bases; unmatched bases: 3. CDR3 length: 15 amino acids. Germline values: CDR1 SGHNT, CDR2 YYREEE (reference sequence). Here the CDR3 reads CASSLGGGTTGELFF. In nucleotides, the CDR3 is TGTGCCAGCAGCTTGGGCGGGGGAACCACCGGGGAGCTGTTTTTT.

The chain is built from TRBV5-4 and TRBJ1-2; 9 nucleotides agree with TRBD1. The CDR3 runs to 14 residues. Germline V gene sequence: CDR1 SGHNT, CDR2 YYREEE (reference sequence). V shed 1 base and J 8 bases; nucleotides not matched to a gene: 6. As DNA, the CDR3 is TGTGCCAGCAGCTTGAGGGACAGGGAGGAAGGCTACACCTTC. Translating gives CASSLRDREEGYTF.

J is TRBJ1-5 and V is TRBV5-6; 8 bases agree with TRBD1. The CDR3 is 16 amino acids. CDR1 is SGHDT, CDR2 YYEEEE, per germline. With V trimmed by 2 bases and J by 3 bases, 7 bases remained unmatched. CDR3 amino acids: CASSFSQGASNQPQHF. The CDR3 coding sequence is TGTGCCAGCAGCTTCAGTCAGGGGGCTTCCAATCAGCCCCAGCATTTT.

The chain recombines TRBV4-1 with TRBJ1-5; D is unclear. The CDR3 consists of 15 residues. Germline CDR1 is MGHRA and CDR2 is YSYEKL. V lost 1 base, J lost 10 bases, and 17 bases lay in between. The chain's CDR3 is CASSQVGRLISPQHF. CDR3 nucleotides: TGCGCCAGCAGCCAAGTTGGGCGACTCATCAGCCCCCAGCATTTT.

V usage is TRBV27 and J usage is TRBJ1-1; D might be TRBD1 (6 bases). V was shortened by 7 bases and J by 7 bases, with 13 bases between the two germline ends. The CDR3 has 12 amino acids. Germline assignment: CDR1 MNHEY and CDR2 SMNVEV (reference sequence). CDR3 nucleotides: TGTGCCAGCACCAAAACAGGGTATGAAGCTTTCTTT. Its protein product is CASTKTGYEAFF.

The chain employs TRBV9 and TRBJ1-6, with 7 bases matching TRBD1. CDR3 size: 16 residues. The germline CDR1 and CDR2 sequences are SGDLS and YYNGEE. V gave up 0 bases and J gave up 10 bases; unmatched junction bases: 10. This CDR3 reads CASSVEGSDRYSPLHF. The CDR3 coding sequence is TGTGCCAGCAGCGTAGAAGGGTCGGACAGGTACTCACCCCTCCACTTT.

The rearrangement links TRBV7-9 to TRBJ2-2, with 7 nucleotides matching TRBD1. This CDR3 has 14 amino acids. The J segment lost 1 base and the V segment lost 5 bases, leaving 1 base of the junction unmatched. Germline V gene sequence: CDR1 SEHNR, CDR2 FQNEAQ (reference sequence). The CDR3 reads CASSRTGNTGELFF. The CDR3 bases are TGTGCCAGCAGCCGGACAGGGAACACCGGGGAGCTGTTTTTT. Variable domain in full (rest from reference TRBV7-9 and TRBJ2-2): DTGVSQNPRHKITKRGQNVTFRCDPISEHNRLYWYRQTLGQGPEFLTYFQNEAQLEKSRLLSDRFSAERPKGSFSTLEIQRTEQGDSAMYLCASSRTGNTGELFFGEGSRLTVL.

The chain combines TRBV4-1 with TRBJ2-5; D possibly corresponds to TRBD1 (5 bases). The CDR3 runs 16 residues. In germline, CDR1 is MGHRA, CDR2 YSYEKL. The V gene lost 1 base and the J gene lost 2 bases, with 14 bases spanning the gap. The CDR3 loop is CASSQGQGRVQETQYF. CDR3 sequence (DNA): TGCGCCAGCAGCCAAGGGCAGGGAAGGGTTCAAGAGACCCAGTACTTC.

This clone has at least ten counts. This CDR3 is CASSPGGTYYEQYF. The CDR3 DNA follows: TGTGCCAGCAGCCCGGGAGGGACGTACTACGAGCAGTACTTC. The rearrangement links TRBV5-4 to TRBJ2-7, with 8 bases that match TRBD2. V gave up 4 bases and J gave up 3 bases; unmatched junction bases: 6. Germline CDR1 and CDR2: SGHNT and YYREEE (reference sequence). The CDR3 sequence is 14 residues long.

This clone was seen only a few times. J is TRBJ2-1 and V is TRBV5-8, with D unclear. This CDR3 is built from 13 residues. Deletions cut 2 bases from V and 2 bases from J, with 5 bases between. Looked up from germline, CDR1 is SGHTS and CDR2 is YDEGEE. The CDR3 nucleotides are TGTGCCAGCAGCTTTTTGGCCTACAATGAGCAGTTCTTC. Its protein product is CASSFLAYNEQFF.

CDR3 residues: CASSQDTALNEKLFF. The CDR3 region has the DNA TGCGCCAGCAGCCAAGACACAGCGCTTAATGAAAAACTGTTTTTT. V and J are TRBV4-1 and TRBJ1-4; D gene uncertain. This CDR3 region has 15 residues. CDR1 and CDR2 (germline): MGHRA, YSYEKL. The germline V and J ends were trimmed by 0 bases and 4 bases, with 9 bases remaining between them.

The rearrangement joins TRBV15 to TRBJ1-4, with no clear D. Trimming took 5 bases from V and 7 from J, leaving 14 bases between them. Germline loops: CDR1 LNHNV, CDR2 YYDKDF (reference sequence). This CDR3 region has 14 residues. The CDR3 bases are TGTGCCACCAGCGATGACCTCGCGGGTGAAAAACTGTTTTTT. Amino acids: CATSDDLAGEKLFF.

The chain uses TRBV5-4 and TRBJ2-3; no clear D gene. Trimming removed 4 bases from V and 4 bases from J, with 13 bases in between. CDR1 is SGHNT, CDR2 YYREEE, per germline (reference sequence). This CDR3 has 14 residues. This CDR3 is CASSTQDLADTQYF. The DNA of the CDR3 is TGTGCCAGCAGCACCCAAGACCTGGCAGATACGCAGTATTTT.

The CDR3 region has the DNA TGCGCCAGCAGCCTCGACAGGGATTACGAGCAGTACTTC. Protein product: CASSLDRDYEQYF. This rearrangement joins TRBV5-1 to TRBJ2-7; 7 nucleotides match TRBD1. The CDR3 consists of 13 residues. The germline V gene encodes CDR1 SGHRS and CDR2 YFSETQ. V shed 4 bases, J shed 4 bases, and the junction held 5 bases outside the gene matches.

Worth noting for this clone: Other DNA sequences in the sample encode the same CDR3. V is TRBV29-1 and J is TRBJ2-3, with D maybe TRBD2 (6 bases). The V gene's germline CDR1 is SQVTM and CDR2 ANQGSEA. Deletions cut 0 bases from V and 0 bases from J, with 10 bases between. CDR3 size: 15 residues. The CDR3 sequence: CSVEEGGPSTDTQYF. The CDR3 DNA follows: TGCAGCGTTGAAGAGGGAGGACCTAGCACAGATACGCAGTATTTT.

The chain combines TRBV30 with TRBJ2-5; D may match TRBD1 or TRBD2 (6 bases each). The CDR3 is 11 amino acids. The ends were cut back, 1 base at V and 10 bases at J, with 10 bases in the middle. Germline V gene data show CDR1 as GTSNPN and CDR2 as SVGIG (reference sequence). The CDR3 coding sequence is TGTGCCTGGAGTGACAGGGAGGTCCAGTACTTC. It codes for CAWSDREVQYF.

V gene TRBV11-1 combines with J gene TRBJ2-1; D remains unclear. Germline assignment: CDR1 SGHAT and CDR2 FQDESV (reference sequence). V gave up 6 bases and J gave up 12 bases, with 18 bases separating them. This CDR3 contains 13 residues. The CDR3 DNA sequence: TGTGCCAGCAGTCCCGACACCCGAACGGGGCAGTTCTTC. Translation gives CASSPDTRTGQFF.

The chain uses TRBV30 and TRBJ2-1, with 16 bases aligning to TRBD2. The trim removed 0 bases at V and 0 bases at J, leaving 5 bases unmatched. The CDR3 totals 19 residues. CDR1 and CDR2 (germline): GTSNPN, SVGIG (reference sequence). This CDR3 reads CAWSVLGLAGGTSYNEQFF. The DNA for the CDR3 is TGTGCCTGGAGTGTACTGGGACTAGCGGGGGGGACCTCCTACAATGAGCAGTTCTTC.

The CDR3 DNA reads TGTGCCAGCAGCTTACCTAGCGGGGGCTCCTACGAGCAGTACTTC. Translation: CASSLPSGGSYEQYF. The rearrangement joins TRBV11-2 to TRBJ2-7; 10 bases line up with TRBD2. Trimming cost V 2 bases and J 0 bases; bases outside gene matches: 1. Germline CDR1 SGHAT, CDR2 FQNNGV. The CDR3 covers 15 residues.

The rearrangement joins TRBV7-2 to TRBJ2-5, with 9 bases fitting TRBD2. The CDR3 is made up of 16 amino acids. Germline assignment: CDR1 SGHTA and CDR2 FQGNSA. After removal of 0 bases from V and 5 bases from J, the junction contained 7 bases not matched to a gene. The CDR3 spells CASSLARLADTETQYF. The CDR3 nucleotides are TGTGCCAGCAGCTTAGCGCGACTAGCGGACACTGAGACCCAGTACTTC.

Only a few counts were recorded for this clone. The chain links TRBV7-9 to TRBJ1-1; D might be TRBD1 (5 bases). The CDR3 has 18 residues. V was shortened by 1 base and J by 0 bases, with 18 bases between the two germline ends. Germline CDR1 and CDR2: SEHNR and FQNEAQ (reference sequence). The CDR3 nucleotides read TGTGCCAGCAGCTTAGGACTCCGTATAGGGGACTTGAACACTGAAGCTTTCTTT. This encodes CASSLGLRIGDLNTEAFF.

This rearrangement joins TRBV29-1 to TRBJ1-5, with no clear D. Trimming shortened V by 6 bases and J by 2 bases, and 17 bases separated the two germline ends. The germline CDR1 and CDR2 sequences are SQVTM and ANQGSEA. CDR3 length: 15 residues. CDR3 coding DNA: TGCAGCGTATCCGATGCCGGCCTGGGCAATCAGCCCCAGCATTTT. This codes for CSVSDAGLGNQPQHF.

This clone has just one count. V gene TRBV27 combines with J gene TRBJ2-5; D is possibly TRBD1 or TRBD2 (5 bases each). The DNA end lines up better with TRBJ2-7; the J call may be wrong. The CDR3 is made up of 14 amino acids. CDR1 and CDR2 (germline): MNHEY, SMNVEV (reference sequence). CDR3 bases: TGTGCCAGCAGCTTCCGGGACGTCTCCTACGAGCAGTACTTC. It is translated as CASSFRDVSYEQYF.

The chain uses TRBV28 and TRBJ2-1; D not certain. Trimming shortened V by 3 bases and J by 7 bases, and 13 bases separated the two germline ends. This CDR3 has 14 amino acids. CDR1 MDHEN and CDR2 SYDVKM come from the germline V gene. CDR3 protein: CASSFGSLFNEQFF. CDR3 nucleotides: TGTGCCAGCAGTTTTGGTTCGTTATTTAATGAGCAGTTCTTC.

The chain couples TRBV11-2 to TRBJ2-7, with D perhaps TRBD2 (5 bases). Germline CDR1 and CDR2: SGHAT and FQNNGV. V was trimmed by 1 base and J by 2 bases, leaving 12 bases between them. This CDR3 spans 15 amino acids. Here the CDR3 reads CASSLGVGITYEQYF. Written as DNA, the CDR3 is TGTGCCAGCAGCTTAGGCGTCGGGATCACCTACGAGCAGTACTTC.

V and J are TRBV23-1 and TRBJ1-5; TRBD1 might be the D (6 bases). TRBV23-1 is placed among ORFs of uncertain function. V lost 7 bases and J lost 4, with 11 bases in between. The CDR3 extends over 13 amino acids. The CDR3 DNA reads as TGCGCCAGCATCCGGGACACAAATCAGCCCCAGCATTTT. Its translation is CASIRDTNQPQHF.

This clone was detected only a few times. The V and J genes are TRBV5-1 and TRBJ2-1; D is ambiguous. Trimming removed 3 bases from V and 6 bases from J, with 22 bases in between. The length of the CDR3 is 17 residues. Germline CDR1 is SGHRS and CDR2 is YFSETQ. For the CDR3, the DNA is TGCGCCAGCAGCTCTTATATGTGGACGGTGGTAGCCAATGAGCAGTTCTTC. This sequence encodes CASSSYMWTVVANEQFF.